The rows below give T cell receptor beta chains drawn from one sample of a study of immune cell composition in non-small cell lung cancer. Here immunoSEQ multiplex PCR was the method, and the copy in TCRdb shows in-frame clones only, minus some. The data show 13,000 or so clones, with 73% seen just once and over 11% held by the top ten. Source material: lung tumor tissue. These receptors were obtained from a human donor with non-small cell lung cancer. Each CDR3 is given with its conserved first and last residue. The order of the fields is J gene, V gene, CDR3 protein.

TRBJ2-7 TRBV7-2 CASSLGSSSIRQYF
TRBJ2-1 TRBV4-3 CASSLERAGLSSYNEQFF
TRBJ1-2 TRBV5-5 CASRPRDRAPPTF
TRBJ2-1 TRBV4-2 CASSLGGINEQFF
TRBJ2-7 TRBV7-2 CASSLDTGIYEQYF
TRBJ2-5 TRBV11-2 CASSLDLAQETQYF
TRBJ1-2 TRBV6-1 CAGSTGTQYGYTF
TRBJ2-3 TRBV19 CASSILAGSYTDTQYF
TRBJ1-1 TRBV10-3 CAIRYDPRSTEAFF
TRBJ1-1 TRBV5-6 CASSNWDRDTEAFF
TRBJ2-3 TRBV7-2 CASSSFTDTQYF
TRBJ1-1 TRBV5-1 CASSLIQETEAFF
TRBJ1-5 TRBV4-1 CASSQGRQGYQPQHF
TRBJ1-1 TRBV6-1 CASSGRVSTEAFF
TRBJ2-2 TRBV6-1 CASRGAFVNTGELFF